Presented here are 26 T cell receptor beta chains from one specimen sequenced in a study of T cell repertoires in cytomegalovirus infection. TCRdb re-analysed the reads in MiXCR, keeping a single row per CDR3 protein. The sample consists of more than 150,000 distinct CDR3 sequences, around 22% of them appearing once. Sequencing was performed on PBMCs. The receptors were gathered from a human donor in good health (CMV status not recorded). Some clones in this sample may be carry-over from other donors' samples.

CDR3 DNA: TGTGCCAGCAGCTCTACTAGCGGGAGAGCACGGTACGAGCAGTACTTC. It codes for CASSSTSGRARYEQYF. The rearrangement joins TRBV5-6 to TRBJ2-7; 11 nucleotides align to TRBD2. The CDR3 has 16 residues. With V trimmed by 3 bases and J by 4 bases, 9 bases remained unmatched. Germline CDR1 reads SGHDT; CDR2 reads YYEEEE.

This clonotype has a handful of counts. V is TRBV11-2 and J is TRBJ2-1; D call uncertain. V lost 1 base to trimming and J lost 6 bases, with 13 bases between them. The length of the CDR3 is 15 residues. Germline lookup yields CDR1 SGHAT and CDR2 FQNNGV. The DNA for the CDR3 is TGTGCCAGCAGCTTAGGTTGGGGTAAGAGCAATGAGCAGTTCTTC. Translating it yields CASSLGWGKSNEQFF.

Comments on this clonotype: A much larger clone lies a single base off, so this may be a read error. The V call is TRBV7-2, the J call TRBJ1-4; D not resolved. Germline V lookup: CDR1 SGHTA, CDR2 FQGNSA. CDR3 length equals 16 residues. In nucleotides, the CDR3 is TGTGCCCGCAGCCCAGGCGCGGGGATCGTAGGGAATCAACTGTTTTTT. Its translation is CARSPGAGIVGNQLFF.

The gene calls are TRBV29-1 and TRBJ2-3; D may be TRBD1 or TRBD2 (6 bases each). The CDR3 consists of 13 residues. Germline lookup yields CDR1 SQVTM and CDR2 ANQGSEA. Trimming removed 5 bases from V and 2 bases from J, with 11 bases in between. The CDR3 loop is CSVLGGITDTQYF. The CDR3 DNA is TGCAGCGTTCTAGGGGGGATCACAGATACGCAGTATTTT.

In this sample, this clonotype turned up a few times. This rearrangement joins TRBV25-1 to TRBJ2-7, with D tentatively TRBD2 (6 bases). Germline V gene sequence: CDR1 MGHDK, CDR2 SYGVNS. The CDR3 has 15 residues. V was trimmed by 9 bases and J by 5 bases, leaving 23 bases between them. The DNA for the CDR3 is TGTGCCAGACCTCCTAGGAGGGGCCGGGACGACGAGCAGTACTTC. Its protein is CARPPRRGRDDEQYF.

This clonotype showed up many times. V usage is TRBV4-1 and J usage is TRBJ2-1; 9 nucleotides align to TRBD1. The germline V gene has CDR1 MGHRA and CDR2 YSYEKL. After removal of 1 base from V and 6 bases from J, the junction contained 7 bases not matched to a gene. The CDR3 consists of 16 residues. The CDR3: CASSQGGRQGGNEQFF. CDR3 sequence (DNA): TGCGCCAGCAGCCAAGGAGGCAGACAGGGGGGCAATGAGCAGTTCTTC.

As regards this clonotype: A much larger clone lies a single base off, so this may be a read error. This chain uses TRBV7-2 with TRBJ2-5, with 12 positions matching TRBD2. This CDR3 spans 17 amino acids. Germline CDR1 is SGHTA and CDR2 is FQGNSA. The CDR3 DNA sequence: TGTGCCAACAGCTTAGTATCTAGCGGGAGGGGGCAAGAGACCCAGTACTTC. The encoded protein is CANSLVSSGRGQETQYF. Drawing the rest from reference TRBV7-2 and TRBJ2-5, the complete variable domain is GAGVSQSPSNKVTEKGKDVELRCDPISGHTALYWYRQSLGQGLEFLIYFQGNSAPDKSGLPSDRFSAERTGGSVSTLTIQRTQQEDSAVYLCANSLVSSGRGQETQYFGPGTRLLVL.

The rearrangement joins TRBV7-2 to TRBJ2-1, with D possibly being TRBD2 (6 bases). Deletions cut 5 bases from V and 2 bases from J, with 19 bases between. Germline-derived CDR1 and CDR2 are SGHTA and FQGNSA. This CDR3 is 17 amino acids long. CDR3 coding DNA: TGTGCCAGCAGCCATCGCCCTTGGGGGGAAGCCTACAATGAGCAGTTCTTC. Protein: CASSHRPWGEAYNEQFF.

The J gene is TRBJ2-3, the V gene TRBV7-2; D unclear. The CDR3 runs to 14 residues. V shed 1 base and J shed 5 bases, with 10 bases lying between them. From germline, CDR1 is SGHTA and CDR2 FQGNSA. CDR3 in amino acids: CASSLEGLGDTQYF. The CDR3 coding sequence is TGTGCCAGCAGCTTAGAGGGATTGGGAGATACGCAGTATTTT.

This clonotype occurred a few times. The chain employs TRBV28 and TRBJ1-1, with TRBD1 as a possible D gene (5 bases). Trimming cost V 2 bases and J 4 bases, with 14 bases left between them. The CDR3 loop spans 15 amino acids. Germline assignment: CDR1 MDHEN and CDR2 SYDVKM. The CDR3 is CASSLSGGGRTEAFF. The CDR3 DNA reads as TGTGCCAGCAGTTTAAGCGGGGGTGGGCGCACTGAAGCTTTCTTT.

J is TRBJ1-6 and V is TRBV27, with D tentatively TRBD1 (6 bases). The CDR3 has 16 amino acids. Germline V gene sequence: CDR1 MNHEY, CDR2 SMNVEV (reference sequence). Trimming pared 4 bases from V and 0 bases from J, leaving 10 bases between. The CDR3 is CASSSRTDSYNSPLHF. CDR3 nucleotides: TGTGCCAGCAGTTCCCGGACAGACTCCTATAATTCACCCCTCCACTTT.

This clonotype was detected many times. The chain couples TRBV7-2 to TRBJ2-7; 8 positions agree with TRBD2. With V trimmed by 1 base and J by 4 bases, 6 bases remained unmatched. This CDR3 is 15 amino acids long. CDR1 and CDR2 (germline): SGHTA, FQGNSA. The CDR3 DNA reads TGTGCCAGCAGCTTAGGTTCGGGAGGGAGGTACGAGCAGTACTTC. Translating it yields CASSLGSGGRYEQYF.

The J gene is TRBJ2-7, the V gene TRBV2; D unresolved. Germline CDR1 is SNHLY and CDR2 is FYNNEI. The length of the CDR3 is 13 residues. Trimming removed 4 bases at V and 3 bases at J, with 10 bases between. CDR3 protein: CASSGESIYEQYF. The DNA of the CDR3 is TGTGCCAGCAGTGGGGAATCGATCTACGAGCAGTACTTC.

This clonotype came up a few times. This chain uses TRBV12-3 or TRBV12-4 with TRBJ2-3; TRBD1 agrees at 8 bases. The CDR3 is 16 residues long. The V gene end was trimmed by 3 bases and the J gene end by 4 bases; junction bases not matched to a gene: 9. The CDR3, as DNA: TGTGCCAGCAGTTTCGCGTTCGGACAGGGCGCAGATACGCAGTATTTT. Residues: CASSFAFGQGADTQYF.

In its sample, this clonotype was seen a few times. Here the CDR3 DNA reads TGTGCCAGCAGTTCTTTCCGGGACACCGATTGGGCCCAGTACTTC. It codes for CASSSFRDTDWAQYF. The V and J genes are TRBV28 and TRBJ2-5; D possibly corresponds to TRBD1 (6 bases). The CDR3 is 15 residues long. V lost 4 bases, J lost 9 bases, and 21 bases lay in between. Germline loops: CDR1 MDHEN, CDR2 SYDVKM.

This clonotype has a count of ten or more. The CDR3 loop reads CASSSSGSQETQYF. In nucleotides, the CDR3 is TGTGCCAGCAGCTCGAGTGGGAGCCAAGAGACCCAGTACTTC. The chain has TRBV7-2 and TRBJ2-5, with a tentative D call TRBD2 (5 bases). Trimming pared 4 bases from V and 1 base from J, leaving 10 bases between. This CDR3 is built from 14 residues. The germline V gene has CDR1 SGHTA and CDR2 FQGNSA. The variable domain in full, with the rest retrieved from reference TRBV7-2 and TRBJ2-5, is GAGVSQSPSNKVTEKGKDVELRCDPISGHTALYWYRQSLGQGLEFLIYFQGNSAPDKSGLPSDRFSAERTGGSVSTLTIQRTQQEDSAVYLCASSSSGSQETQYFGPGTRLLVL.

CDR3 bases: TGCGCCAGCAGCTCCGGACAGCTGAGCTCCTACAATGAGCAGTTCTTC. Protein: CASSSGQLSSYNEQFF. V and J are TRBV5-1 and TRBJ2-1; D may be TRBD1 (6 bases). V lost 3 bases, J lost 0 bases, and 13 bases lay in between. The CDR3 is 16 residues long. Germline CDR1 reads SGHRS; CDR2 reads YFSETQ.

This clonotype was seen many times. V usage is TRBV2 and J usage is TRBJ2-7, with TRBD2 identical over 12 bases. The CDR3 runs to 15 residues. CDR1 SNHLY and CDR2 FYNNEI come from the germline V gene. The V gene end was trimmed by 6 bases and the J gene end by 1 base; junction bases not matched to a gene: 4. The DNA of the CDR3 is TGTGCCAGCAGGGTACTAGCGGGGGGTTCCTACGAGCAGTACTTC. It translates to CASRVLAGGSYEQYF.

On this clonotype: The junction departs from the called germline gene at one end, perhaps through a read error. The chain is built from TRBV4-1 and TRBJ1-1; no definite D call. Per germline, CDR1 MGHRA and CDR2 YSYEKL. The CDR3 covers 12 residues. The CDR3 region has the DNA TGCACCAGCAGCCAAGATGGAGGGAAAGCTTTCTTT. It specifies CTSSQDGGKAFF.

This clonotype was detected ten times or more. V usage is TRBV7-2 and J usage is TRBJ2-1; 12 nucleotides match TRBD2. The CDR3 is 14 residues long. The ends lost 7 bases at V and 9 bases at J; junction bases unmatched: 7. Germline CDR1 SGHTA, CDR2 FQGNSA. CDR3 DNA sequence: TGTGCCAGCACCCGACTAGCGGGAGTGTCTGAGCAGTTCTTC. It codes for CASTRLAGVSEQFF. Supplemented by reference TRBV7-2 and TRBJ2-1, the full variable domain reads GAGVSQSPSNKVTEKGKDVELRCDPISGHTALYWYRQSLGQGLEFLIYFQGNSAPDKSGLPSDRFSAERTGGSVSTLTIQRTQQEDSAVYLCASTRLAGVSEQFFGPGTRLTVL.

This clonotype was observed at least ten times. The chain combines TRBV7-3 with TRBJ2-1; D is uncertain. The CDR3 is 15 residues long. V lost 2 bases and J lost 5, with 13 bases in between. CDR1 and CDR2 (germline): SGHTA, FQGTGA. The CDR3 nucleotides are TGTGCCAGCAGCTTAGTCGGAACCCAAAACAATGAGCAGTTCTTC. Translated, it gives CASSLVGTQNNEQFF.

This clonotype was detected ten times or more. This chain links TRBV7-8 with TRBJ1-2; no firm D call. CDR1 and CDR2 from the germline V gene are SGHVS and FQNEAQ. The CDR3 is made up of 12 amino acids. V lost 4 bases to trimming and J lost 4 bases, with 7 bases between them. The CDR3 region has the DNA TGTGCCAGCAGCTCGACCCTCTATGGCTACACCTTC. It codes for CASSSTLYGYTF.

This chain joins TRBV20-1 and TRBJ2-3; 8 nucleotides agree with TRBD1. CDR3 length: 15 residues. The J segment lost 3 bases and the V segment lost 1 base, leaving 6 bases of the junction unmatched. In germline, CDR1 is DFQATT, CDR2 SNEGSKA (reference sequence). In nucleotides, the CDR3 is TGCAGTGCTAGAGGCACGGACAGGGCTACAGATACGCAGTATTTT. This translates into CSARGTDRATDTQYF.

The gene calls are TRBV5-1 and TRBJ2-7; D is unresolved. There are 12 residues in the CDR3. V was cut by 0 bases and J by 7 bases, with 8 bases left in between. From germline, CDR1 is SGHRS and CDR2 YFSETQ. CDR3 loop: CASSLADREQYF. Here the CDR3 DNA reads TGCGCCAGCAGCTTGGCCGATAGGGAGCAGTACTTC.

The chain employs TRBV6-2 or TRBV6-3 and TRBJ2-7; 13 nucleotides agree with TRBD2. CDR1 is MNHEY, CDR2 SVGEGT, per germline. This CDR3 spans 16 amino acids. J lost 6 bases, V lost 4 bases, and 9 bases had no gene match. This CDR3 reads CASSFPSGLAGSEQYF. CDR3 DNA sequence: TGTGCCAGCAGTTTTCCGTCGGGACTAGCGGGAAGCGAGCAGTACTTC.

The chain links TRBV7-6 to TRBJ1-2; D is unresolved. The V end was cut by 1 base, the J end by 7 bases, with 7 bases between. Germline V lookup: CDR1 SGHVS, CDR2 FNYEAQ. The CDR3 extends over 12 amino acids. This CDR3 reads CASSLDGVGYTF. CDR3 coding DNA: TGTGCCAGCAGCTTAGACGGGGTTGGCTACACCTTC.